This T cell receptor beta chain came from a study of response to subunit inactivated influenza vaccine. Only one count was recorded for this clonotype. Its antigen is not known. TCRdb re-analysed the RT-PCR reads in MiXCR, keeping a single row per CDR3 protein. This sample has roughly 710,000 distinct CDR3 sequences; around 15% occur once, and the top ten carry about 7.4%. Study-level results: It was suggested by the authors that few new T cells are recruited by each seasonal influenza vaccination.

Germline V lookup: CDR1 SNHLY, CDR2 FYNNEI. V was trimmed by 11 bases and J by 1 base, leaving 26 bases between them. This CDR3 contains 17 residues. This specimen consisted of PBMCs from blood, obtained 14 to 15 days before vaccination. The V and J genes are TRBV2 and TRBJ2-5; no definite D call. The receptor was derived from a man aged 45 to 65 who received an inactivated influenza vaccine. CDR3 sequence: CAFCSVFGSMGQETQYF. DNA for the CDR3: TGTGCCTTCTGTTCCGTATTTGGGTCCATGGGCCAAGAGACCCAGTACTTC.